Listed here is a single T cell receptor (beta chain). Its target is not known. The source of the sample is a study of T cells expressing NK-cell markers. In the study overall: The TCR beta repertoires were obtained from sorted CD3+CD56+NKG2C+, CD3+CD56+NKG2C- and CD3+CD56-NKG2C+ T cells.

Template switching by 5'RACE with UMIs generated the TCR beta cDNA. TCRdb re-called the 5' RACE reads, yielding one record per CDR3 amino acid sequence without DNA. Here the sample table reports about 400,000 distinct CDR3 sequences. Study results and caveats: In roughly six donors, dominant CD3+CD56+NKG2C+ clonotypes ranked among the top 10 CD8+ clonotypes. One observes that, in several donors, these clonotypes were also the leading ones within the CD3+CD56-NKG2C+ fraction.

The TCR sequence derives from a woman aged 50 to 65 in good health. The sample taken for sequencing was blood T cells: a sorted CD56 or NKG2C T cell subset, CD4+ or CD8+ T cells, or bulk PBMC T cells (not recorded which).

CDR3 region: CASSLISARASGSDSGANVLTF. V and J are TRBV5-1 and TRBJ2-6; the TCRdb call, TRBD2, lacks DNA for checking. The germline V gene has CDR1 SGHRS and CDR2 YFSETQ. CDR3 length: 22 residues.